The 22 T cell receptor beta chains listed next were all sequenced from one sample in a study of T cell responses to AZD1222 COVID-19 vaccine (dated by TCRdb to the early 2020s). The library was produced with the immunoSEQ multiplex PCR assay. TCRdb stores this immuneACCESS table with in-frame sequences only. Part of the clones is absent; in the studies checked, under half of the shortfall reflects unresolved V genes, and no reason is known for the rest. The sample table lists 150,000 or so clones, around nine tenths of them with a count of one. 5% of the sample belongs to the ten largest clones. Read against the paper, the sample's time point label means: baseline before first vaccination. Sequenced material: peripheral blood, taken on day 0 of AZD1222 vaccination. The receptors derive from an adult in good health.

This rearrangement joins TRBV6-5 to TRBJ2-7; a weak D match, TRBD2 (5 bases). The germline V gene has CDR1 MNHEY and CDR2 SVGAGI. The ends were cut back, 7 bases at V and 3 bases at J, with 10 bases in the middle. CDR3 size: 12 residues. Here the CDR3 DNA reads TGTGCCAGCACAGCTGGAGGCTACGAGCAGTACTTC. The encoded protein is CASTAGGYEQYF.

The J gene is TRBJ2-5, the V gene TRBV5-6, with a tentative D call TRBD1 (5 bases). The CDR3 contains 16 residues. Trimming stripped 1 base from V and 5 bases from J, with 18 bases between. Germline V gene data show CDR1 as SGHDT and CDR2 as YYEEEE. The CDR3 bases are TGTGCCAGCAGCTTGCAGGGTAGGGTCCCAGGTGAGACCCAGTACTTC. Protein: CASSLQGRVPGETQYF.

The chain recombines TRBV28 with TRBJ2-7, with 8 bases lining up with TRBD2. The CDR3 is 16 amino acids. The junction had 12 bases not matched to a gene; V was cut back by 8 bases and J by 0 bases. Germline CDR1 and CDR2: MDHEN and SYDVKM. The CDR3 loop is CASGGGFGRSSYEQYF. CDR3 bases: TGTGCCAGCGGCGGGGGGTTCGGCAGGAGCTCCTACGAGCAGTACTTC.

About this clone: Within the sample, other DNA sequences also encode this same CDR3. The V call is TRBV29-1, the J call TRBJ1-1, with a weak D call TRBD1 (5 bases). Trimming took off 6 bases at V and 0 bases at J, with 8 bases between the two ends. This CDR3 is built from 12 residues. Germline V gene data show CDR1 as SQVTM and CDR2 as ANQGSEA. The CDR3 nucleotides are TGCAGCGTGGGACCGATGAACACTGAAGCTTTCTTT. Amino acid sequence: CSVGPMNTEAFF.

In the case of this clone: The same CDR3 can be traced to other DNA sequences in this sample. The J gene is TRBJ2-2, the V gene TRBV24-1, with D maybe TRBD1 (7 bases). Per the germline V gene, CDR1 is KGHDR and CDR2 is SFDVKD. The ends were cut back, 6 bases at V and 5 bases at J, with 9 bases in the middle. This CDR3 has 13 residues. In DNA form, the CDR3 reads TGTGCCACCAGTTCAGGGGGGACCGGGGAGCTGTTTTTT. Translation: CATSSGGTGELFF.

The chain recombines TRBV19 with TRBJ2-2, with no clear D. There are 14 residues in the CDR3. Germline-derived CDR1 and CDR2 are LNHDA and SQIVND (reference sequence). V lost 3 bases, J lost 1 base, and 6 bases lay in between. CDR3 protein: CASSIEWNTGELFF. For the CDR3, the DNA is TGTGCCAGTAGTATCGAGTGGAACACCGGGGAGCTGTTTTTT.

This clone has just one count. This chain connects TRBV24-1 to TRBJ2-5; D gene ambiguous. The V and J ends lost 3 bases and 6 bases respectively, with 16 bases between them. In germline, CDR1 is KGHDR, CDR2 SFDVKD. This CDR3 contains 15 residues. The CDR3 sequence is CATSDPSDGRKTQYF. CDR3 nucleotides: TGTGCCACCAGTGATCCGTCGGACGGCCGGAAGACCCAGTACTTC.

The rearrangement joins TRBV3-1 (or the pseudogene TRBV3-2) to TRBJ2-1; 9 nucleotides match TRBD2. The germline CDR1 and CDR2 sequences are LGHDT and YNNKEL (reference sequence). There are 13 residues in the CDR3. Losses at the gene ends were 1 base for V and 14 bases for J; bases not matched to a gene: 6. DNA for the CDR3: TGTGCCAGCAGCCAAGCTGGGCGGGAGGGCAAGTTCTTC. Translated, it gives CASSQAGREGKFF.

V gene TRBV5-5 combines with J gene TRBJ2-7; tentatively, D is TRBD2 (5 bases). The CDR3 length is 18 residues. V gave up 1 base and J gave up 4 bases, with 24 bases separating them. The germline gives CDR1 SGHKS, CDR2 YYEKEE (reference sequence). In DNA form, the CDR3 reads TGTGCCAGCAGCTTGAAGGCAGGTGGGCTCGGGGAGTGGTACGAGCAGTACTTC. Its protein is CASSLKAGGLGEWYEQYF. The full variable domain, in which reference TRBV5-5 and TRBJ2-7 provide the parts outside the CDR3, is DAGVTQSPTHLIKTRGQQVTLRCSPISGHKSVSWYQQVLGQGPQFIFQYYEKEERGRGNFPDRFSARQFPNYSSELNVNALLLGDSALYLCASSLKAGGLGEWYEQYFGPGTRLTVT.

This chain uses TRBV13 with TRBJ2-5; tentative D call: TRBD2 (5 bases). With 4 bases removed from V and 3 bases from J, the gap between germline ends came to 9 bases. This CDR3 comprises 13 residues. CDR1 PRHDT and CDR2 FYEKMQ come from the germline V gene (reference sequence). The CDR3 coding sequence is TGTGCCAGCAGCTCCGGGATAAAAGAGACCCAGTACTTC. It yields the protein CASSSGIKETQYF.

V is TRBV28 and J is TRBJ1-3, with a tentative D call TRBD1 (5 bases). The V end lost 8 bases, the J end lost 1 base, and 12 bases lay between the germline ends. This CDR3 is 14 amino acids long. CDR1 and CDR2 (germline): MDHEN, SYDVKM. CDR3 nucleotide sequence: TGTGCCAGCTCGAATGGGGGATCTGGAAACACCATATATTTT. Translated, it gives CASSNGGSGNTIYF.

V gene TRBV19 combines with J gene TRBJ1-2, with 9 bases that match TRBD1. Germline loops: CDR1 LNHDA, CDR2 SQIVND (reference sequence). Trimming took 5 bases from V and 4 from J; bases not matched to a gene: 8. The CDR3 contains 15 residues. The chain's CDR3 is CASSFGTGHSYGYTF. CDR3 bases: TGTGCCAGTAGTTTTGGGACAGGGCATAGCTATGGCTACACCTTC.

The gene calls are TRBV4-3 and TRBJ2-1; 8 bases agree with TRBD2. The CDR3 extends over 16 amino acids. The V segment lost 0 bases and the J segment 7 bases; nucleotides outside the gene matches: 8. CDR1 LGHNA and CDR2 YSLEER come from the germline V gene. The CDR3 reads CASSQEGLGWANEQFF. CDR3 DNA sequence: TGCGCCAGCAGCCAAGAGGGACTAGGGTGGGCTAATGAGCAGTTCTTC.

The V call is TRBV5-1, the J call TRBJ2-7, with 8 bases aligning to TRBD2. CDR3 length: 14 residues. Germline V gives CDR1 SGHRS, CDR2 YFSETQ. The V and J ends lost 2 bases and 6 bases, in that order; junction bases with no gene match: 7. Written as DNA, the CDR3 is TGCGCCAGCAGCTTTAGCGGGAATGCGGGCGAGCAGTACTTC. It specifies CASSFSGNAGEQYF.

The chain is built from TRBV5-5 and TRBJ2-2; 9 nucleotides match TRBD2. V was clipped by 3 bases and J by 7 bases; unmatched bases: 4. Germline V gene data show CDR1 as SGHKS and CDR2 as YYEKEE (reference sequence). This CDR3 comprises 14 residues. The CDR3 nucleotides read TGTGCCAGCAGCTATAGCGGGAGTGGCGGGGAGCTGTTTTTT. The encoded protein is CASSYSGSGGELFF.

The chain has TRBV4-1 and TRBJ2-2; a weak D match, TRBD2 (6 bases). In germline, CDR1 is MGHRA, CDR2 YSYEKL. With 2 bases removed from V and 6 bases from J, the gap between germline ends came to 13 bases. The CDR3 is made up of 15 amino acids. This CDR3 is CASSQNRLASGELFF. The CDR3 DNA reads as TGCGCCAGCAGCCAAAACCGGCTAGCGTCCGGGGAGCTGTTTTTT.

The table lists this clone with a few counts. This chain joins TRBV6-1 and TRBJ1-4; 10 nucleotides match TRBD1. V shed 0 bases and J 7 bases; nucleotides not matched to a gene: 2. This CDR3 has 15 amino acids. Germline V gene sequence: CDR1 MNHNS, CDR2 SASEGT. CDR3 nucleotide sequence: TGTGCCAGCAGTGAAGCGACAGGGGGCGCTGAAAAACTGTTTTTT. Amino acids: CASSEATGGAEKLFF.

The chain carries TRBV6-2 or TRBV6-3 and TRBJ1-4; 7 bases are shared with TRBD1. With 5 bases clipped from V and 5 bases from J, the junction kept 8 bases outside the gene matches. Germline-derived CDR1 and CDR2 are MNHEY and SVGEGT. The CDR3 is 15 amino acids. The CDR3 reads CASSPGTAGNEKLFF. The CDR3 DNA is TGTGCCAGCAGTCCGGGGACAGCGGGGAATGAAAAACTGTTTTTT.

The rearrangement joins TRBV11-2 to TRBJ2-7, with D hard to call. The V gene's germline CDR1 is SGHAT and CDR2 FQNNGV. The CDR3 runs to 12 residues. With 7 bases removed from V and 8 bases from J, the gap between germline ends came to 15 bases. This CDR3 reads CASTPTPSKQYF. As DNA, the CDR3 is TGTGCCAGCACCCCAACCCCGTCAAAGCAGTACTTC.

The chain uses TRBV27 and TRBJ2-1; 11 positions match TRBD1. This CDR3 is 15 amino acids long. Germline CDR1 is MNHEY and CDR2 is SMNVEV (reference sequence). Unmatched junction bases numbered 9, after V lost 5 bases and J lost 9 bases. The CDR3 reads CASSHQDRGLSEQFF. CDR3 bases: TGTGCCAGCAGTCATCAGGACAGGGGGCTCAGTGAGCAGTTCTTC.

V gene TRBV29-1 combines with J gene TRBJ1-1; TRBD1 aligns across 8 bases. Germline CDR1 and CDR2: SQVTM and ANQGSEA. Trimming removed 2 bases from V and 0 bases from J; junction bases left unmatched: 2. This CDR3 is built from 14 residues. The CDR3 DNA follows: TGCAGCGTTGAAAGACAGGGGCTGAACACTGAAGCTTTCTTT. This translates into CSVERQGLNTEAFF.

Of note for this clone: Distinct nucleotide sequences in the sample also encode this CDR3. This rearrangement joins TRBV4-3 to TRBJ1-4, with a tentative D call TRBD1 (6 bases). The germline V gene encodes CDR1 LGHNA and CDR2 YSLEER. V lost 0 bases to trimming and J lost 8 bases, with 10 bases between them. The CDR3 is 14 amino acids. CDR3 DNA sequence: TGCGCCAGCAGCCAAGATTCCCAGGGGGAAAAACTGTTTTTT. This codes for CASSQDSQGEKLFF.